Shown below are 17 T cell receptor beta chains from a single sample sequenced in a study of cytomegalovirus exposure and HLA in healthy donors. The primer mix had 60 Vbeta and 13 Jbeta primers. The table came from immunoSEQ multiplex PCR; TCRdb's copy has only in-frame clones and leaves some out. This table has more than 85,000 clones, about 73% appearing once. Sequencing used PBMCs. The receptor set was obtained from a woman aged 45-59 years in good health and CMV-seropositive.

There are a few counts of this clone. The V call is TRBV19, the J call TRBJ1-6; D may be TRBD1 (5 bases). This CDR3 has 17 amino acids. V lost 3 bases and J 5 bases, leaving 17 bases between the germline ends. The germline V gene has CDR1 LNHDA and CDR2 SQIVND (reference sequence). In nucleotides, the CDR3 is TGTGCCAGTAGTATGTGGACCGCGTCACAGGATAATTCACCCCTCCACTTT. Amino acid sequence: CASSMWTASQDNSPLHF.

The chain couples TRBV6-1 to TRBJ1-2, with unresolved D. Germline V CDR1 and CDR2: MNHNS, SASEGT. V lost 1 base to trimming and J lost 2 bases, with 8 bases between them. CDR3 size: 14 residues. For the CDR3, the DNA is TGTGCCAGCAGTGAAGGATTCCAGAACTATGGCTACACCTTC. Its protein is CASSEGFQNYGYTF.

J is TRBJ2-5 and V is TRBV27; D possibly corresponds to TRBD1 (5 bases). The CDR3 loop spans 16 amino acids. Germline V gene lookup returns CDR1 MNHEY and CDR2 SMNVEV (reference sequence). The V and J ends lost 6 bases and 2 bases respectively, with 19 bases between them. The CDR3 is CASSLSWGPWQETQYF. CDR3 nucleotide sequence: TGTGCCAGCAGCCTGAGTTGGGGCCCGTGGCAAGAGACCCAGTACTTC.

This clone was picked up a small number of times. J is TRBJ2-2 and V is TRBV6-5; 9 nucleotides agree with TRBD1. The CDR3 is made up of 15 amino acids. With V trimmed by 2 bases and J by 7 bases, 5 bases remained unmatched. Germline CDR1 MNHEY, CDR2 SVGAGI. CDR3 loop: CASSYRGQGSGELFF. For the CDR3, the DNA is TGTGCCAGCAGTTACCGGGGACAGGGCAGCGGGGAGCTGTTTTTT.

This sequence joins TRBV15 and TRBJ2-3; no reliable D call. Trimming took 0 bases from V and 6 from J, leaving 7 bases between them. Germline V gene sequence: CDR1 LNHNV, CDR2 YYDKDF (reference sequence). The CDR3 length is 13 residues. The CDR3 is CATSRDQTDTQYF. Here the CDR3 DNA reads TGTGCCACCAGCAGAGATCAAACTGATACGCAGTATTTT.

This rearrangement joins TRBV28 to TRBJ1-2; D is perhaps TRBD1 (5 bases). The germline CDR1 and CDR2 sequences are MDHEN and SYDVKM. V was clipped by 5 bases and J by 8 bases, with 21 bases between them. CDR3 length: 15 amino acids. CDR3 amino acids: CASSPLTRGFGGYTF. DNA for the CDR3: TGTGCCAGCAGTCCGCTTACCCGGGGGTTCGGCGGCTACACCTTC.

The gene calls are TRBV9 and TRBJ2-2, with no clear D. This CDR3 has 17 amino acids. V shed 0 bases and J shed 4 bases, with 16 bases lying between them. Germline CDR1 reads SGDLS; CDR2 reads YYNGEE. The DNA for the CDR3 is TGTGCCAGCAGCGTAGGGTTGAGGATAGACCTCACCGGGGAGCTGTTTTTT. It translates to CASSVGLRIDLTGELFF.

This clone is a singleton in its sample. CDR3 nucleotide sequence: TGTGCCAGTACGGGCCCCGGGGACTATGGCTACACCTTC. Translating it yields CASTGPGDYGYTF. The rearrangement joins TRBV19 to TRBJ1-2; D unresolved. V shed 7 bases and J shed 3 bases, with 12 bases lying between them. The CDR3 is 13 residues long. The germline V gene encodes CDR1 LNHDA and CDR2 SQIVND (reference sequence).

The chain joins TRBV19 to TRBJ1-5; TRBD1 agrees at 10 bases. The J segment lost 5 bases and the V segment lost 2 bases, leaving 12 bases of the junction unmatched. Germline CDR1 is LNHDA and CDR2 is SQIVND (reference sequence). The CDR3 runs to 18 residues. CDR3 DNA: TGTGCCAGTAGTATAATAGGGGGGGGACAGGGGATATATCAGCCCCAGCATTTT. Amino acid sequence: CASSIIGGGQGIYQPQHF.

The chain couples TRBV19 to TRBJ2-7, with D unclear. The CDR3 length is 15 residues. Germline V gene lookup returns CDR1 LNHDA and CDR2 SQIVND (reference sequence). Trimming shortened V by 4 bases and J by 0 bases, and 13 bases separated the two germline ends. The CDR3 DNA sequence: TGTGCCAGTAGTAGATCTAACCGCAACTCCTACGAGCAGTACTTC. Encoded protein: CASSRSNRNSYEQYF.

V is TRBV18 and J is TRBJ1-1; weak D call: TRBD1 (6 bases). Per the germline V gene, CDR1 is KGHSH and CDR2 is LQKENI. The CDR3 length is 15 residues. V was clipped by 2 bases and J by 2 bases, with 12 bases between them. The CDR3 DNA reads as TGTGCCAGCTCACCAGGGGCAGGGGCTAACACTGAAGCTTTCTTT. Its translation is CASSPGAGANTEAFF.

V gene TRBV6-4 combines with J gene TRBJ2-2, with D possibly TRBD2 on 5 matching bases. Germline CDR1 and CDR2: MRHNA and SNTAGT. This CDR3 spans 15 amino acids. The V gene lost 9 bases and the J gene lost 4 bases, with 18 bases spanning the gap. CDR3 DNA: TGTGCCAGGCGGAACTCGCGGGCCCCCACCGGGGAGCTGTTTTTT. This codes for CARRNSRAPTGELFF.

Of note for this clone: The junction shows a germline mismatch at one end, possibly a read error. The rearrangement joins TRBV7-9 to TRBJ2-1; either TRBD1 or TRBD2 may fit D (5 bases each). CDR3 size: 15 residues. From germline, CDR1 is SEHNR and CDR2 FQNEAQ (reference sequence). The CDR3 is CSSSLGVRGLGEQFF. DNA of the CDR3: TGTTCCAGCAGCTTAGGGGTCCGGGGTTTGGGTGAGCAGTTCTTC.

The chain joins TRBV18 to TRBJ2-2; 10 bases map to TRBD1. V lost 5 bases and J lost 5; bases outside the gene matches: 8. The CDR3 runs 16 residues. Germline V gene lookup returns CDR1 KGHSH and CDR2 LQKENI. CDR3 in amino acids: CASSRLSGQGTGELFF. The CDR3 bases are TGTGCCAGCTCAAGACTATCGGGACAGGGGACCGGGGAGCTGTTTTTT. Full variable domain (remainder filled in from reference TRBV18 and TRBJ2-2): NAGVMQNPRHLVRRRGQEARLRCSPMKGHSHVYWYRQLPEEGLKFMVYLQKENIIDESGMPKERFSAEFPKEGPSILRIQQVVRGDSAAYFCASSRLSGQGTGELFFGEGSRLTVL.

This clone has a handful of counts. This chain uses TRBV6-1 with TRBJ2-7; tentatively, D is TRBD1 (5 bases). Germline loops: CDR1 MNHNS, CDR2 SASEGT. The CDR3 runs 15 residues. Trimming left V 5 bases short and J 5 bases short, with 19 bases between. CDR3 in DNA: TGTGCCAGCAGTTTCCAAACCAGGGTAGGCAACGAGCAGTACTTC. It translates to CASSFQTRVGNEQYF.

This clone was seen only a few times. The chain joins TRBV6-1 to TRBJ2-5, with a tentative D call TRBD1 (6 bases). The CDR3 covers 13 residues. CDR1 and CDR2 (germline): MNHNS, SASEGT. V was pared by 2 bases and J by 10 bases, with 14 bases between. The CDR3 DNA is TGTGCCAGCAGTGAAATAGGGGGAGCGGACCAGTACTTC. Residues: CASSEIGGADQYF.

The chain is built from TRBV5-6 and TRBJ1-1, with 8 positions matching TRBD1. Germline values: CDR1 SGHDT, CDR2 YYEEEE. The trim removed 3 bases at V and 3 bases at J, leaving 13 bases unmatched. There are 17 residues in the CDR3. CDR3 region: CASSSWPWTGPDTEAFF. The CDR3 nucleotides are TGTGCCAGCAGCTCCTGGCCCTGGACAGGGCCAGACACTGAAGCTTTCTTT.